This entry concerns a single TCR beta chain. No cognate antigen has been identified for it. No per-base quality is available; no much larger clone lies one base away. V is shortened by 2 bases, J by 3 bases, and the region joining them spans 12 bases. The germline V gene sets CDR1 to MNHEY and CDR2 to SVGAGI. Its CDR3 holds 15 amino acids, cysteine through phenylalanine. The read is trimmed to its CDR3 DNA, 45 bases read in frame from base 1. This sample was included in a study of T-cell reconstitution after alpha-beta-depleted transplantation in children (dated by TCRdb to the mid-2010s). For the study in its entirety: The study quantitatively tracked T-cell immune reconstitution after TCRalphabeta/CD19-depleted allogeneic hematopoietic cell transplantation in children using TCR repertoire profiling.

The library came from PCR. Sequencing was carried out with an Illumina HiSeq 2500. TCR libraries were prepared with molecular barcoding, using unique molecular identifiers to normalize TCRbeta repertoire quantification. Through fastp at Q25 and MiXCR, TCRdb rebuilt clones from the public reads, retaining in-frame beta chains. Each entry merges the rows of one CDR3 protein and shows their most common DNA and genes. This sample is represented by approximately 350,000 distinct CDR3 sequences; around 10% of them were singletons. The ten largest account for less than 2.5% of the sample. The chain links TRBV6-5 with TRBJ2-3, with an unclear D gene assignment. This specimen consisted of PBMCs from the stem cell graft donor, obtained from the stem cell graft. The sequence came from a human donor who donated a stem cell graft to a child with acute lymphoblastic leukemia. The sequence in DNA is TGTGCCAGCAGTTACCGTGGAAGCACGACAGATACGCAGTATTTT. It is translated as CASSYRGSTTDTQYF.